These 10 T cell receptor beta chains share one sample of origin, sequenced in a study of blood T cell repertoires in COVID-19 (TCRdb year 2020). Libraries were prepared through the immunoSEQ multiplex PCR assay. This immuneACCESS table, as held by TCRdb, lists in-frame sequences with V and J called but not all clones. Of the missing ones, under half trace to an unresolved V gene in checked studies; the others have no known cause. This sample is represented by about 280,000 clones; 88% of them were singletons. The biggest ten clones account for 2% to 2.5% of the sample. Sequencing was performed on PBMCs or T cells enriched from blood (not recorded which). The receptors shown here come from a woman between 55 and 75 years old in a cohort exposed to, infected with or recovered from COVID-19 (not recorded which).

Here the CDR3 reads CASSLSTGLSGSPLHF. CDR3 in DNA: TGTGCCAGCAGTTTATCGACAGGTCTGAGTGGTTCACCCCTCCACTTT. V is TRBV27 and J is TRBJ1-6; D is perhaps TRBD1 (6 bases). Trimming took 0 bases from V and 9 from J, leaving 15 bases between them. Germline V gene lookup returns CDR1 MNHEY and CDR2 SMNVEV (reference sequence). This CDR3 contains 16 residues.

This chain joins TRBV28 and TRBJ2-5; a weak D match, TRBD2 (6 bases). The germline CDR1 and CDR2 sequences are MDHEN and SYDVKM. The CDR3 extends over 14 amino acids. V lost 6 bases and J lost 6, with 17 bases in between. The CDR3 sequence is CASSDTAGGKTQYF. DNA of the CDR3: TGTGCCAGCAGCGACACCGCCGGGGGAAAGACCCAGTACTTC.

The CDR3 sequence is CARSLAGTMNTEAFF. CDR3 nucleotides: TGTGCCAGAAGCTTGGCGGGGACAATGAACACTGAAGCTTTCTTT. This chain links TRBV5-3 with TRBJ1-1, with a possible D match to TRBD1 (6 bases). Being an ORF, TRBV5-3 has a function that is uncertain. This CDR3 has 15 residues. Trimming removed 0 bases at V and 0 bases at J, with 9 bases between.

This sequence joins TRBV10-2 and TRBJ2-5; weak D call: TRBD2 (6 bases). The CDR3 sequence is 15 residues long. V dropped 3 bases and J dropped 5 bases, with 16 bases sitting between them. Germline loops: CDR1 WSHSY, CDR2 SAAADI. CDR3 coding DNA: TGCGCCAGCAGTGATTCGGGAGTGTCTTGGGAGACCCAGTACTTC. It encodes CASSDSGVSWETQYF.

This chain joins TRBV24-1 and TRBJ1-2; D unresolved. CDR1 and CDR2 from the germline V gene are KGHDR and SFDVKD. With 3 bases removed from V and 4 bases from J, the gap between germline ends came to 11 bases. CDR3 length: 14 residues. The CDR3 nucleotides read TGTGCCACCAGTGATCCTGGGGAGGTCTATGGCTACACCTTC. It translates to CATSDPGEVYGYTF.

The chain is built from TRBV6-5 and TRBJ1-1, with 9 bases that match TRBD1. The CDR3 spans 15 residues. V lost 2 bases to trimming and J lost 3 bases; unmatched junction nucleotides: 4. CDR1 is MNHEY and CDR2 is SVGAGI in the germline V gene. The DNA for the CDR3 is TGTGCCAGCAGTTACGGCGACAGGGGGGACACTGAAGCTTTCTTT. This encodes CASSYGDRGDTEAFF.

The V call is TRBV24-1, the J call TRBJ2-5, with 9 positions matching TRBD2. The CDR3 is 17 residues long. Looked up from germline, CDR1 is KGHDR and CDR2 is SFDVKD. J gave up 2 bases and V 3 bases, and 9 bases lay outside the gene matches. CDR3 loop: CATSDLPRREGQETQYF. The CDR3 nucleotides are TGTGCCACCAGTGATCTCCCAAGGCGGGAGGGACAAGAGACCCAGTACTTC.

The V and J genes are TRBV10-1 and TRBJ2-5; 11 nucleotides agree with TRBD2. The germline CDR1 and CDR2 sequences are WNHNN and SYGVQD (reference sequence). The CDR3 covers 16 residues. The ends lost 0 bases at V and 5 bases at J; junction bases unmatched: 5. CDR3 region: CASSESTSGSRETQYF. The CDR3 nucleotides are TGCGCCAGCAGTGAGTCCACTAGCGGGAGTCGGGAGACCCAGTACTTC.

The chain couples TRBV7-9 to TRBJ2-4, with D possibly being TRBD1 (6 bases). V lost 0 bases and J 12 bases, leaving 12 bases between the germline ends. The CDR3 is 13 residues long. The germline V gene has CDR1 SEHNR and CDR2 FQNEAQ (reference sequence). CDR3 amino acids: CASSLARQVHQYF. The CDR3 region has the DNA TGTGCCAGCAGCTTAGCTCGACAGGTCCATCAGTACTTC. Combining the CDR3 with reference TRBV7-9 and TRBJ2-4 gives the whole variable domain DTGVSQNPRHKITKRGQNVTFRCDPISEHNRLYWYRQTLGQGPEFLTYFQNEAQLEKSRLLSDRFSAERPKGSFSTLEIQRTEQGDSAMYLCASSLARQVHQYFGAGTRLSVL.

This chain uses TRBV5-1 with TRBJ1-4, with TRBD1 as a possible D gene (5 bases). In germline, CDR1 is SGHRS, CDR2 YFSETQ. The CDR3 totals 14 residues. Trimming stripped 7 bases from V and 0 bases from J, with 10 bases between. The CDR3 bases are TGCGCCAGCGGACCGACAGCAACTAATGAAAAACTGTTTTTT. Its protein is CASGPTATNEKLFF.